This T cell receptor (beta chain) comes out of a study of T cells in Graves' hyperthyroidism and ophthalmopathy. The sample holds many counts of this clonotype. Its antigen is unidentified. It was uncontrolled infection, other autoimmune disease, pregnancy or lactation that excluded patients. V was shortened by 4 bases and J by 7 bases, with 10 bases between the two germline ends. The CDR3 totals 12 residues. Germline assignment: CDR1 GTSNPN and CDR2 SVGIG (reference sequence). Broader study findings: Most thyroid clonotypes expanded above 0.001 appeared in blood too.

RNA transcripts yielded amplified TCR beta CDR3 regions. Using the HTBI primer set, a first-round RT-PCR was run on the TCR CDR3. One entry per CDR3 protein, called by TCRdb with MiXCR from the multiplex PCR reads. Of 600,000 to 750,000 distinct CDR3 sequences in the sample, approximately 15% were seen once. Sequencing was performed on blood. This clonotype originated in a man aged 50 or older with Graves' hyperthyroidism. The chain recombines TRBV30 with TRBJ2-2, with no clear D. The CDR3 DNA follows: TGTGCCTGGACCGGCTACTACGGGGAGCTGTTTTTT. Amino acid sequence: CAWTGYYGELFF.